This TCR beta chain emerged from a study of early T cells in non-severe SARS-CoV-2 infection. From germline, CDR1 is SGHDN and CDR2 FVKESK. CDR3 length equals 13 residues. V was clipped by 1 base and J by 2 bases, with 6 bases between them. This clonotype was picked up many times. Individual cDNA molecules each received unique molecular identifiers attached to them. TCRdb passed the 5' RACE reads through MiXCR, listing each CDR3 protein once. The data contain tens of thousands of distinct CDR3 sequences, under 8.5% of them seen just once; the ten biggest clones take up 5.5% to 6%. This chain joins TRBV14 and TRBJ2-7, with D perhaps TRBD1 (6 bases). Sample: whole blood, taken at baseline. The sequence derives from an adult who was a healthcare worker with PCR-confirmed SARS-CoV-2 infection or an uninfected control (not recorded which). This chain's CDR3 is CASSQGTAYEQYF. The CDR3 DNA reads as TGTGCCAGCAGCCAAGGGACAGCCTACGAGCAGTACTTC.